Listed below are T cell receptor beta chains from one sample, sequenced in a study of spatial heterogeneity in lung cancer. Each CDR3 protein gets one entry after TCRdb re-called the 5' RACE reads with MiXCR. The sample yields roughly 4,200 distinct CDR3 sequences, about 9.8% seen once. The material sequenced was PBMCs, taken at surgery. The receptors were sampled from a male donor with early-stage non-small cell lung cancer. CDR3s include the opening cysteine and the closing phenylalanine or tryptophan. A D gene is named only where the DNA matches it firmly. A row's size may be missing; if present it is once, few, many or a size class.

TRBD1	many	TRBV6-5	TRBJ1-1	TGTGCCAGCAGGGCCGACAGGGGAGGCACTGAAGCTTTCTTT	CASRADRGGTEAFF
TRBD1	NA	TRBV29-1	TRBJ2-7	TGCAGCGCCGGCCCGGGACAGGGCGGCGAGCAGTACTTC	CSAGPGQGGEQYF
NA	medium-sized	TRBV13	TRBJ2-7	TGTGCCAGCAGCTTAATATCGGGGACATCTCGGGGGATCGCGAACGAGCAGTACTTC	CASSLISGTSRGIANEQYF
TRBD1	medium-sized	TRBV4-2	TRBJ1-4	TGTGCCAGCAGCCGAGTCCGGGACAGGGATGAAAAACTGTTTTTT	CASSRVRDRDEKLFF
NA	many	TRBV7-9	TRBJ1-1	TGTGCCAGCAGCTTACTGCCGGCCACTGAAGCTTTCTTT	CASSLLPATEAFF
NA	many	TRBV20-1	TRBJ1-1	TGCAGTGCTAGAGATTTTTCAGGAAATACTGAAGCTTTCTTT	CSARDFSGNTEAFF
NA	many	TRBV10-1	TRBJ2-5	TGCGCCAGCAGTGAAGACGTATACCAAGAGACCCAGTACTTC	CASSEDVYQETQYF
TRBD2	many	TRBV20-1	TRBJ2-5	TGCAGTGTTTCAGCGGGGGGCGGAGAGACCCAGTACTTC	CSVSAGGGETQYF
NA	NA	TRBV28	TRBJ1-5	TGTGCCAGCAGCCAGGACACCGCTTTATCAGCCCAGCATTTT	CASSQDTALSAQHF
TRBD2	many	TRBV3-1	TRBJ2-1	TGTGCCAGCAGCCAAGACCTGGGTAGCGGGTACAATGAGCAGTTCTTC	CASSQDLGSGYNEQFF
NA	many	TRBV29-1	TRBJ1-1	TGCAGCGTTGTTGAGACCGACACTGAAGCTTTCTTT	CSVVETDTEAFF
NA	many	TRBV9	TRBJ2-3	TGTGCCAGCAGCGTGTCCGGGGGCGGAGATACGCAGTATTTT	CASSVSGGGDTQYF
NA	medium-sized	TRBV7-9	TRBJ2-5	TGTGCCAGCAGCCAAGGACTATTCCTTAAACAAGAGACCCAGTACTTC	CASSQGLFLKQETQYF
TRBD1	few	TRBV6-6	TRBJ1-2	TGTGCCAGCAGTTACTCGAGACATCTCGGCAGGGGGACTGCTAACTATGGCTACACCTTC	CASSYSRHLGRGTANYGYTF
NA	many	TRBV5-1	TRBJ2-1	TGCGCCAGCAGTATTTCTTGGGACTATGAGCAGTTCTTC	CASSISWDYEQFF
NA	many	TRBV27	TRBJ1-5	TGTGCCAGCAGTTTAAAAACAGGTCTGGGGCCCCAGCATTTT	CASSLKTGLGPQHF
TRBD1	medium-sized	TRBV20-1	TRBJ2-7	TGCAGTGCTAGTATGAGGGGGCAAGGCGAGCAGTACTTC	CSASMRGQGEQYF
NA	NA	TRBV27	TRBJ2-7	TGTGCCAGCAGTTTTGGGGCTGCCTACGAGCAGTACTTC	CASSFGAAYEQYF
TRBD1	few	TRBV7-3	TRBJ2-1	TGTGCCAGCAGCCTCGGGCCTCCAGGGGGACGCCAGTTCTTC	CASSLGPPGGRQFF
NA	NA	TRBV6-1	TRBJ2-7	TGTGCCAGCAGTGAAGGCAGGTCCAGCAAGCAGTACTTC	CASSEGRSSKQYF
NA	few	TRBV5-1	TRBJ1-1	TGCGCCAGCAGCTTGGATACAGGCATGAACACTGAAGCTTTCTTT	CASSLDTGMNTEAFF
NA	many	TRBV2	TRBJ2-1	TGTGCCAGCAGACCCCTAGCGTTGGCGGATGAGCAGTTCTTC	CASRPLALADEQFF